These T cell receptor beta chains were read from a single sample in a study of blood T cells in healthy people across ages. TCRdb independently ran MiXCR on the 5' RACE reads; one entry per CDR3 protein. The sample has 850,000 to 1,100,000 distinct CDR3 sequences; more than 30% are singletons. Source material: blood. Source of these receptors: a young man in good health. The CDR3 runs from the conserved cysteine through the conserved F or W. D genes are given only for firm matches. Part of the rows lack a size; the others show once, few, many or a class for expanded clones.

d_call,v_call,clone_size,j_call,cdr3_aa,cdr3_nt
TRBD1,TRBV10-3,few,TRBJ1-1,CAIAGTGANTEAFF,TGTGCCATCGCCGGGACAGGGGCTAACACTGAAGCTTTCTTT
-,TRBV20-1,few,TRBJ2-3,CSANVGEITDTQYF,TGCAGTGCTAATGTAGGGGAAATCACAGATACGCAGTATTTT
TRBD1,TRBV20-1,once,TRBJ2-7,CSARPTGTYEQYF,TGCAGTGCTAGACCGACAGGGACCTACGAGCAGTACTTC
-,TRBV20-1,-,TRBJ1-2,CSATGTSHGYTF,TGCAGTGCTACCGGGACAAGCCATGGCTACACCTTC
-,TRBV12-3/TRBV12-4,few,TRBJ1-1,CASRGTGGTTEAFF,TGTGCCAGCAGAGGGACCGGCGGGACCACTGAAGCTTTCTTT
-,TRBV7-9,-,TRBJ2-6,CASSLAATPSGANVLTF,TGTGCCAGCAGCTTAGCGGCCACTCCCTCTGGGGCCAACGTCCTGACTTTC
-,TRBV27,few,TRBJ1-2,CASSFAGRGGYGYTF,TGTGCCAGCAGTTTCGCCGGCAGGGGAGGCTATGGCTACACCTTC
TRBD1,TRBV11-1,-,TRBJ1-1,CASRLRTGMNTEAFF,TGTGCCAGCAGGCTAAGGACAGGGATGAACACTGAAGCTTTCTTT
-,TRBV12-3/TRBV12-4,-,TRBJ1-1,CASQGPPGPEAFF,TGTGCCTCTCAAGGGCCCCCTGGCCCTGAAGCTTTCTTT
-,TRBV20-1,few,TRBJ2-3,CSARLEDTQYF,TGCAGTGCTAGATTAGAGGATACGCAGTATTTT
-,TRBV20-1,-,TRBJ2-2,CSAGRGPGTGELFF,TGCAGTGCTGGACGGGGGCCGGGGACCGGGGAGCTGTTTTTT
-,TRBV29-1,many,TRBJ2-5,CSVAVGGWEETQYF,TGCAGCGTTGCGGTTGGAGGCTGGGAAGAGACCCAGTACTTC
-,TRBV5-1,-,TRBJ2-5,CASSLEGVTSRETQYF,TGCGCCAGCAGCTTGGAGGGGGTAACATCAAGAGAAACCCAGTACTTC
TRBD1,TRBV7-9,few,TRBJ1-2,CASSLMTGHYGYTF,TGTGCCAGCAGCTTGATGACAGGGCACTATGGCTACACCTTC
-,TRBV7-9,-,TRBJ2-2,CASTEREQNTGELFF,TGTGCCAGCACGGAGAGGGAACAAAACACCGGGGAGCTGTTTTTT
-,TRBV29-1,few,TRBJ1-1,CSVLGAGNTEAFF,TGCAGCGTTCTGGGGGCCGGAAACACTGAAGCTTTCTTT
-,TRBV4-1,few,TRBJ2-1,CASSQDSREQFF,TGCGCCAGCAGCCAAGATTCTCGCGAGCAGTTCTTC
TRBD1,TRBV5-1,-,TRBJ2-7,CASSSRRQGSSYEQYF,TGCGCCAGCAGCTCCCGACGACAGGGGAGCTCCTACGAGCAGTACTTC
-,TRBV4-3,-,TRBJ2-1,CASSLSPEEQFF,TGCGCCAGCAGCCTATCGCCGGAGGAGCAGTTCTTC
-,TRBV4-1,-,TRBJ2-3,CASSQEGHPRGTDTQYF,TGCGCCAGCAGCCAAGAAGGGCATCCGAGGGGCACAGATACGCAGTATTTT
TRBD1,TRBV20-1,few,TRBJ2-1,CSARMQGASYNEQFF,TGCAGTGCTAGGATGCAGGGGGCTTCCTACAATGAGCAGTTCTTC
-,TRBV2,once,TRBJ1-1,CASSEVYGAKDTEAFF,TGTGCCAGCAGTGAGGTCTACGGAGCCAAGGACACTGAAGCTTTCTTT
TRBD1,TRBV19,-,TRBJ1-5,CASSNYRGESNQPQHF,TGTGCCAGTAGCAATTACAGGGGTGAGAGCAATCAGCCCCAGCATTTT
TRBD2,TRBV5-1,-,TRBJ2-1,CASSLRTSEGNEQFF,TGCGCCAGCAGCCTCCGGACTAGCGAGGGCAATGAGCAGTTCTTC
-,TRBV4-1,-,TRBJ1-4,CASTRTATNEKLFF,TGCGCCAGCACCCGGACGGCAACTAATGAAAAACTGTTTTTT
TRBD1,TRBV2,-,TRBJ2-4,CASSGLPGTGGIKNIQYF,TGTGCCAGCAGCGGACTCCCCGGGACAGGGGGAATCAAAAACATTCAGTACTTC
TRBD1,TRBV20-1,-,TRBJ1-1,CSADVQGANTEAFF,TGCAGTGCCGACGTACAGGGGGCGAACACTGAAGCTTTCTTT
-,TRBV7-9,many,TRBJ2-5,CASSLAQSQETQYF,TGTGCCAGCAGCTTAGCGCAAAGTCAAGAGACCCAGTACTTC
-,TRBV4-1,-,TRBJ1-1,CASSRARGSDTEAFF,TGCGCCAGCAGCCGGGCCAGGGGTTCGGACACTGAAGCTTTCTTT
TRBD1,TRBV7-2,-,TRBJ2-3,CASSRDREITDTQYF,TGTGCCAGCAGCAGGGACAGGGAGATCACAGATACGCAGTATTTT
-,TRBV30,few,TRBJ1-2,CAWSVVRFGYTF,TGTGCCTGGAGTGTCGTCAGGTTCGGCTACACCTTC
-,TRBV4-1,few,TRBJ1-2,CASSQAPTGNYYGYTF,TGCGCCAGCAGCCAAGCCCCAACAGGGAACTACTATGGCTACACCTTC
-,TRBV10-3,few,TRBJ1-6,CAISAGENSPLHF,TGTGCCATCAGTGCGGGGGAAAATTCACCCCTCCACTTT
TRBD2,TRBV20-1,-,TRBJ2-3,CSARLGGRGGRSTDTQYF,TGCAGTGCTAGACTCGGAGGGCGGGGGGGCCGTAGCACAGATACGCAGTATTTT
TRBD2,TRBV10-3,few,TRBJ2-3,CAAKAGELTDTQYF,TGTGCCGCCAAGGCGGGGGAACTCACAGATACGCAGTATTTT
-,TRBV15,-,TRBJ2-4,CATSRDKGIAKNIQYF,TGTGCCACCAGCAGAGATAAAGGGATAGCCAAAAACATTCAGTACTTC
-,TRBV20-1,few,TRBJ1-1,CSARTPQGGSTEAFF,TGCAGTGCTAGAACCCCCCAGGGAGGATCCACTGAAGCTTTCTTT
-,TRBV28,once,TRBJ2-5,CASSPRTWYQETQYF,TGTGCCAGCAGTCCCCGAACTTGGTACCAAGAGACCCAGTACTTC
-,TRBV20-1,few,TRBJ2-3,CSVSTDRTDTQYF,TGCAGTGTCTCCACCGATCGCACAGATACGCAGTATTTT
-,TRBV28,-,TRBJ1-1,CASRSDSWNTEAFF,TGTGCCAGCAGGTCGGACAGCTGGAACACTGAAGCTTTCTTT
-,TRBV2,-,TRBJ2-3,CASKPRASGPTDTQYF,TGTGCCAGCAAGCCGCGGGCCTCGGGTCCCACAGATACGCAGTATTTT